This TCR beta chain was identified in a study of shared clonotypes between healthy human individuals. General study points: Among non-shared clonotypes, generation probabilities were lower than among those shared by all four donors.

CD4+ cells underwent separation, giving CD45RA+ naive and CD45RA-negative memory subsets. Sequencing was performed with immunoSEQ multiplex PCR; in TCRdb, only in-frame clones are kept and a portion is missing. There are some 2,000,000 clones in the sample; around 95% occur only once, and around 0.13% lies in the top ten. V was pared by 4 bases and J by 4 bases, with 9 bases of the junction left unmatched. The germline V gene has CDR1 KGHSH and CDR2 LQKENI. The CDR3 runs 15 residues. With respect to this clone: Its antigen is as yet unknown.

V and J are TRBV18 and TRBJ1-1; 7 bases line up with TRBD1. The sequence derives from a man aged 18 to 29 in good health. Sequencing was done on a sample of naive CD4+ T cells sorted from blood. Regarding subset: CD45RA+ positively selected. The DNA of the CDR3 is TGTGCCAGCTCACAAGGACAGGTCAGAGGCACTGAAGCTTTCTTT. Amino acids: CASSQGQVRGTEAFF.